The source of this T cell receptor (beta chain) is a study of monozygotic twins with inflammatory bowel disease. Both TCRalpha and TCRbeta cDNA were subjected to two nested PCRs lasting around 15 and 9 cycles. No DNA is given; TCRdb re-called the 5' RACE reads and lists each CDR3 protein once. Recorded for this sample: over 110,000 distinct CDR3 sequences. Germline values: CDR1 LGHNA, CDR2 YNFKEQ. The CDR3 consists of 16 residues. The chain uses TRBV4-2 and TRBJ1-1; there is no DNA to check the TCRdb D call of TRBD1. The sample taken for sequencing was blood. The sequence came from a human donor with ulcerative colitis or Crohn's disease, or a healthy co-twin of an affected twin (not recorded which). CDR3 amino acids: CASSQIQGTPNTEAFF.